The sequence of this T cell receptor (beta chain) was determined in a study of T cell responses to AZD1222 COVID-19 vaccine. Worth noting for this clone: What it binds is unknown.

Sequencing used immunoSEQ multiplex PCR; TCRdb keeps in-frame clones, though not all of them. Of 100,000 to 120,000 clones listed, about 94% are singletons. Losses at the gene ends were 2 bases for V and 4 bases for J; bases not matched to a gene: 2. Germline V gene data show CDR1 as SGHRS and CDR2 as YFSETQ. This CDR3 comprises 14 residues. Study conclusions and caveats: After the peak T cell response, and only then, were repertoires sampled. With two AZD1222 doses given, Spike-specific TCR breadth and depth both rose. The study found vaccine-associated CD4 TCRs spanning spike, dominant at 160-218 and 743-854.

Some second doses came at about 4 weeks and others at about 12 weeks; these were pooled. This chain joins TRBV5-1 and TRBJ2-2; 7 nucleotides agree with TRBD1. Material: peripheral blood, obtained 28 days after the second AZD1222 dose. This receptor was obtained from an adult who received the AZD1222 COVID-19 vaccine. The CDR3 coding sequence is TGCGCCAGCAGCTTTGGACAGGCCACCGGGGAGCTGTTTTTT. It translates to CASSFGQATGELFF.